This T cell receptor beta chain originates from a study of PD-1 blockade in classical Hodgkin lymphoma. Measured with immunoSEQ multiplex PCR; TCRdb has only the in-frame clones, and not every one. The table includes about 110,000 clones, 80% to 90% detected once. Trimming left V 3 bases short and J 7 bases short, with 13 bases between. Looked up from germline, CDR1 is MDHEN and CDR2 is SYDVKM. The CDR3 covers 13 residues. In the case of this clone: Antigen: not known.

Study-wide points: What drove the repertoire differences, possibly disease activity or prior therapy, has not been defined. Researchers reported that CD4+ TCR diversity, though not CD8+, rose significantly by C4D1. Reported findings placed baseline TCR diversity lower in newly diagnosed patients (compared with healthy donors).

Brentuximab vedotin exposure varied among the patients, all of whom had relapsed after autologous stem cell transplantation. When best responses were assessed, they were complete response, partial response or progressive disease. The clonotype comes from a human donor with classical Hodgkin lymphoma. This rearrangement joins TRBV28 to TRBJ2-7, with D possibly matching TRBD2 (6 bases). The material was peripheral blood mononuclear cells (PBMCs), obtained before the second cycle of nivolumab. CDR3 loop: CASSFSGLREQYF. The CDR3 nucleotides read TGTGCCAGCAGTTTTTCGGGACTTCGGGAGCAGTACTTC. The entire variable domain, with the rest obtained from reference TRBV28 and TRBJ2-7, is as follows: DVKVTQSSRYLVKRTGEKVFLECVQDMDHENMFWYRQDPGLGLRLIYFSYDVKMKEKGDIPEGYSVSREKKERFSLILESASTNQTSMYLCASSFSGLREQYFGPGTRLTVT.